This T cell receptor beta chain was sequenced for a study of regulatory T cells in long-lasting Graves disease. Arm-PCR with iRepertoire HTBI primers amplified the CDR3 regions for these TCR beta libraries. From the multiplex PCR reads, TCRdb called clonotypes with MiXCR, one entry per CDR3 protein. The data contain about 530,000 distinct CDR3 sequences, about 16% of them singletons. The table lists this clonotype with many counts. Antigen specificity is unknown. Germline V gene lookup returns CDR1 LGHDT and CDR2 YNNKEL (reference sequence). Germline trimming cut 2 bases from V and 8 bases from J; bases unmatched to any gene: 5. The CDR3 spans 13 residues. The time point was: newly diagnosed GD, antithyroid drugs for less than 3 months. RNA from PBMCs was the source of the TCR library. Study-wide results and limits: Because few samples were included, accuracy may have been lower. Persistent disease was characterized by preferential usage of TRBV28, TRBJ1-2 and TRBJ2-5.

Separately, the same data were catalogued under a study of T cells in Graves' hyperthyroidism and ophthalmopathy. This second study notes: Among clonotypes expanded in thyroid above 0.001, most were also found in blood.

The material sequenced was peripheral blood mononuclear cells (PBMCs), taken at new diagnosis, from a patient treated with antithyroid drugs. This TCR came from a woman aged 35-60 years with Graves disease. V gene TRBV3-1 combines with J gene TRBJ1-1; 7 positions agree with TRBD1. CDR3 in DNA: TGTGCCAGCAGCCAAAAGGGACAGAGAGAAGCTTTCTTT. It is translated as CASSQKGQREAFF.